The 28 T cell receptor beta chains in this list originate from one sample, sequenced in a study of CD8 T cells in Susac syndrome (dated 2019 in TCRdb). The method behind the library was the immunoSEQ multiplex PCR assay. RNA was extracted using the RNeasy kit, and about 0.45 to 1 ug of the RNA was reverse transcribed with random hexamers. The public reads were quality trimmed at Q25 with fastp and then assembled into clones with MiXCR by TCRdb, keeping productive beta chains. Under each unique CDR3 protein, matching rows form one entry showing the most common genes and DNA. This sample is represented by more than 75,000 distinct CDR3 sequences; over 85% of them were singletons. Jointly, the top ten make up 0.3% to 0.4% of the sample. Material for sequencing was CD8+ T cells from PBMCs. These receptors came from a human donor in good health.

The chain is built from TRBV7-9 and TRBJ2-4, with TRBD1 matching 8 bases. The V and J ends lost 5 bases and 16 bases, in that order; junction bases with no gene match: 4. Germline CDR1 reads SEHNR; CDR2 reads FQNEAQ (reference sequence). The CDR3 length is 10 residues. Here the CDR3 DNA reads TGTGCCAGCAGCGCGGACAGGGAATACTTC. This translates into CASSADREYF. Full variable domain (rest looked up from reference TRBV7-9 and TRBJ2-4): DTGVSQNPRHKITKRGQNVTFRCDPISEHNRLYWYRQTLGQGPEFLTYFQNEAQLEKSRLLSDRFSAERPKGSFSTLEIQRTEQGDSAMYLCASSADREYFGAGTRLSVL.

This clonotype was picked up one time. The chain has TRBV7-6 and TRBJ2-5, with D perhaps matching TRBD1 (5 bases). Trimming cost V 3 bases and J 2 bases, with 13 bases left between them. The V gene's germline CDR1 is SGHVS and CDR2 FNYEAQ. This CDR3 is 15 amino acids long. The CDR3 sequence is CASSFRGSEQETQYF. The CDR3 region has the DNA TGTGCCAGCAGCTTTAGGGGCAGCGAGCAAGAGACCCAGTACTTC. Based on the CDR3 plus reference TRBV7-6 and TRBJ2-5, the full variable domain is GAGVSQSPRYKVTKRGQDVALRCDPISGHVSLYWYRQALGQGPEFLTYFNYEAQQDKSGLPNDRFSAERPEGSISTLTIQRTEQRDSAMYRCASSFRGSEQETQYFGPGTRLLVL.

This chain links TRBV6-5 with TRBJ2-1; 14 nucleotides align to TRBD2. From germline, CDR1 is MNHEY and CDR2 SVGAGI. The V segment lost 7 bases and the J segment 9 bases; nucleotides outside the gene matches: 8. The CDR3 consists of 15 residues. The CDR3 sequence is CASTRTSGGRGEQFF. CDR3 coding DNA: TGTGCCAGCACTCGGACTAGCGGGGGGAGGGGTGAGCAGTTCTTC.

The chain is built from TRBV7-2 and TRBJ2-3; a possible D gene is TRBD2 (5 bases). CDR1 is SGHTA, CDR2 FQGNSA, per germline. The V end lost 1 base, the J end lost 4 bases, and 12 bases lay between the germline ends. There are 15 residues in the CDR3. This CDR3 is CASSLGGSSADTQYF. The CDR3 nucleotides are TGTGCCAGCAGCTTAGGAGGGTCCTCGGCAGATACGCAGTATTTT.

J is TRBJ2-6 and V is TRBV9; D is unclear. CDR1 and CDR2 (germline): SGDLS, YYNGEE. The CDR3 length is 13 residues. The V gene lost 4 bases and the J gene lost 6 bases, with 8 bases spanning the gap. Here the CDR3 reads CASSPLAANVLTF. The CDR3 DNA sequence: TGTGCCAGCAGCCCGCTCGCGGCCAACGTCCTGACTTTC.

The CDR3 reads CASSARGPSTDTQYF. DNA for the CDR3: TGTGCCAGCAGCGCAAGGGGACCTAGCACAGATACGCAGTATTTT. The chain recombines TRBV13 with TRBJ2-3; either TRBD1 or TRBD2 may supply D (5 bases each). CDR3 length: 15 residues. Germline V gives CDR1 PRHDT, CDR2 FYEKMQ (reference sequence). The V and J ends lost 5 bases and 0 bases respectively, with 12 bases between them.

The V and J genes are TRBV25-1 and TRBJ2-5; D is unclear. Germline V gene data show CDR1 as MGHDK and CDR2 as SYGVNS. The CDR3 has 12 residues. V lost 1 base, J lost 5 bases, and 5 bases lay in between. CDR3 amino acids: CASSEFGETQYF. The CDR3 DNA follows: TGTGCCAGCAGTGAATTCGGGGAGACCCAGTACTTC.

The chain employs TRBV4-1 and TRBJ2-1; D unresolved. V dropped 3 bases and J dropped 0 bases, with 12 bases sitting between them. The CDR3 covers 16 residues. Germline CDR1 and CDR2: MGHRA and YSYEKL. CDR3 region: CASSQGGKSSYNEQFF. The CDR3, as DNA: TGCGCCAGCAGCCAGGGCGGAAAAAGCTCCTACAATGAGCAGTTCTTC.

The gene calls are TRBV29-1 and TRBJ1-4; 8 bases line up with TRBD1. Germline CDR1 is SQVTM and CDR2 is ANQGSEA. V lost 7 bases to trimming and J lost 3 bases; unmatched junction nucleotides: 1. CDR3 length equals 12 residues. The CDR3 here is CSATGANEKLFF. Written as DNA, the CDR3 is TGCAGCGCGACAGGGGCTAATGAAAAACTGTTTTTT.

The gene calls are TRBV5-4 and TRBJ2-1; D gene unclear. The CDR3 is 12 residues long. Germline assignment: CDR1 SGHNT and CDR2 YYREEE (reference sequence). V gave up 6 bases and J gave up 9 bases, with 13 bases separating them. The CDR3 sequence is CASTLGSREQFF. As DNA, the CDR3 is TGTGCCAGCACCCTGGGGTCGCGTGAGCAGTTCTTC. The variable domain in full, completed from reference TRBV5-4 and TRBJ2-1, reads ETGVTQSPTHLIKTRGQQVTLRCSSQSGHNTVSWYQQALGQGPQFIFQYYREEENGRGNFPPRFSGLQFPNYSSELNVNALELDDSALYLCASTLGSREQFFGPGTRLTVL.

This clonotype was observed a single time. The rearrangement links TRBV2 to TRBJ1-5, with 7 bases aligning to TRBD1. This CDR3 has 14 amino acids. Germline values: CDR1 SNHLY, CDR2 FYNNEI. Trimming at V came to 1 base and at J to 6 bases, leaving 3 bases not matched to a gene. The CDR3 DNA follows: TGTGCCAGCAGTGAAGGGACAGGATTTCAGCCCCAGCATTTT. As protein: CASSEGTGFQPQHF.

The genes are TRBV18 and TRBJ2-7; TRBD2 aligns across 7 bases. Unmatched junction bases numbered 8, after V lost 1 base and J lost 5 bases. Germline CDR1 is KGHSH and CDR2 is LQKENI. The CDR3 is 15 residues long. The CDR3 is CASSPLAGERDEQYF. CDR3 coding DNA: TGTGCCAGCTCACCACTGGCGGGGGAGAGGGACGAGCAGTACTTC.

V and J are TRBV9 and TRBJ2-3; 7 bases map to TRBD2. The germline CDR1 and CDR2 sequences are SGDLS and YYNGEE. The CDR3 sequence is 16 residues long. J gave up 3 bases and V 0 bases, and 7 bases lay outside the gene matches. CDR3: CASSVGGGWGTDTQYF. DNA of the CDR3: TGTGCCAGCAGCGTAGGGGGGGGTTGGGGGACAGATACGCAGTATTTT.

V gene TRBV5-6 combines with J gene TRBJ2-3; 8 bases are shared with TRBD2. The junction had 5 bases not matched to a gene; V was cut back by 0 bases and J by 2 bases. Germline V gene data show CDR1 as SGHDT and CDR2 as YYEEEE. The CDR3 is 16 amino acids. DNA of the CDR3: TGTGCCAGCAGCTTGGGGACTGGACTAGCCACAGATACGCAGTATTTT. Translation: CASSLGTGLATDTQYF.

This chain joins TRBV7-3 and TRBJ2-1; D might be TRBD2 (6 bases). Trimming cost V 5 bases and J 10 bases, with 21 bases left between them. The CDR3 has 15 residues. In germline, CDR1 is SGHTA, CDR2 FQGTGA. CDR3 in DNA: TGTGCCAGCAGCCCTCACGGGGGACTGAGAGACGAGCAGTTCTTC. Translation: CASSPHGGLRDEQFF.

The J gene is TRBJ2-4, the V gene TRBV13; D gene unclear. Germline values: CDR1 PRHDT, CDR2 FYEKMQ (reference sequence). The CDR3 spans 13 residues. Trimming took 3 bases from V and 5 from J, leaving 8 bases between them. DNA of the CDR3: TGTGCCAGCAGCTTCGGCCCCGAAAACATTCAGTACTTC. As protein: CASSFGPENIQYF.

The rearrangement links TRBV7-9 to TRBJ2-1; 10 bases agree with TRBD1. Germline CDR1 and CDR2: SEHNR and FQNEAQ (reference sequence). After removal of 10 bases from V and 5 bases from J, the junction contained 8 bases not matched to a gene. The CDR3 totals 14 residues. Here the CDR3 DNA reads TGTGCCACCAGGACAGGGGGTATCGACAATGAGCAGTTCTTC. It yields the protein CATRTGGIDNEQFF.

This rearrangement joins TRBV19 to TRBJ1-1; no clear D. This CDR3 region has 14 residues. Per the germline V gene, CDR1 is LNHDA and CDR2 is SQIVND (reference sequence). The V end lost 5 bases, the J end lost 2 bases, and 12 bases lay between the germline ends. The CDR3 region is CASSLSATNTEAFF. The CDR3 DNA reads TGTGCCAGTAGTTTGTCAGCCACTAACACTGAAGCTTTCTTT.

This clonotype was seen only once. The CDR3 sequence is CASRGALNEQFF. CDR3 DNA sequence: TGCGCCAGCAGGGGGGCCCTCAATGAGCAGTTCTTC. The chain uses TRBV10-2 and TRBJ2-1; a possible D gene is TRBD1 (6 bases). Germline-derived CDR1 and CDR2 are WSHSY and SAAADI. V shed 6 bases and J shed 6 bases, with 9 bases lying between them. This CDR3 has 12 amino acids.

The J gene is TRBJ2-1, the V gene TRBV15; D perhaps matches TRBD1 (5 bases). The CDR3 sequence is 15 residues long. The ends were cut back, 0 bases at V and 7 bases at J, with 13 bases in the middle. Germline V gene lookup returns CDR1 LNHNV and CDR2 YYDKDF (reference sequence). CDR3 in DNA: TGTGCCACCAGCAGAGATAGGGGTCTCGGAAATGAGCAGTTCTTC. This gives the protein CATSRDRGLGNEQFF.

DNA of the CDR3: TGTGCCAGCAGCTTAACGGCGGGGAGGGAGACCCAGTACTTC. Translating it yields CASSLTAGRETQYF. V is TRBV7-3 and J is TRBJ2-5; D may be TRBD2 (6 bases). The CDR3 loop spans 14 amino acids. The germline CDR1 and CDR2 sequences are SGHTA and FQGTGA. V was pared by 0 bases and J by 5 bases, with 10 bases between.

This chain connects TRBV6-6 to TRBJ2-1; tentative D call: TRBD1 (5 bases). CDR1 is MNHNY and CDR2 is SVGAGI in the germline V gene (reference sequence). With 0 bases removed from V and 8 bases from J, the gap between germline ends came to 8 bases. This CDR3 is 13 amino acids long. CDR3 in amino acids: CASSYSDSYEQFF. CDR3 DNA sequence: TGTGCCAGCAGTTACTCAGACAGCTATGAGCAGTTCTTC.

The rearrangement uses TRBV9 and TRBJ2-7; D may be TRBD1 or TRBD2 (5 bases each). Germline lookup yields CDR1 SGDLS and CDR2 YYNGEE. The V and J ends lost 0 bases and 2 bases respectively, with 9 bases between them. The CDR3 is made up of 14 amino acids. This CDR3 reads CASSVALGAYEQYF. The CDR3 bases are TGTGCCAGCAGCGTAGCTCTGGGGGCCTACGAGCAGTACTTC.

The chain is built from TRBV10-3 and TRBJ1-2; a weak D match, TRBD1 (5 bases). CDR1 ENHRY and CDR2 SYGVKD come from the germline V gene. Trimming took 11 bases from V and 5 from J, leaving 21 bases between them. The CDR3 covers 14 residues. CDR3: CAFNDGTGSYGYTF. CDR3 nucleotides: TGTGCCTTCAACGACGGGACGGGCAGTTATGGCTACACCTTC.

The V call is TRBV29-1, the J call TRBJ2-1; 8 bases match TRBD1. The germline gives CDR1 SQVTM, CDR2 ANQGSEA. The CDR3 runs 13 residues. V lost 8 bases to trimming and J lost 2 bases; unmatched junction nucleotides: 5. CDR3 loop: CSNTGGTYNEQFF. In DNA form, the CDR3 reads TGCAGCAATACAGGGGGAACCTACAATGAGCAGTTCTTC.

The rearrangement uses TRBV5-6 and TRBJ1-1; D is uncertain. In germline, CDR1 is SGHDT, CDR2 YYEEEE. V was shortened by 1 base and J by 3 bases, with 7 bases between the two germline ends. This CDR3 comprises 13 residues. CDR3 in amino acids: CASSLMDDTEAFF. Here the CDR3 DNA reads TGTGCCAGCAGCTTGATGGATGACACTGAAGCTTTCTTT.

Only a few counts were recorded for this clonotype. The J gene is TRBJ2-7, the V gene TRBV6-5; TRBD1 agrees at 10 bases. This CDR3 has 14 residues. Germline assignment: CDR1 MNHEY and CDR2 SVGAGI. The ends lost 5 bases at V and 4 bases at J; junction bases unmatched: 5. This CDR3 is CASSPGQGGYEQYF. CDR3 bases: TGTGCCAGCAGTCCCGGACAGGGGGGGTACGAGCAGTACTTC.

The chain has TRBV29-1 and TRBJ1-2; unclear D gene. V was trimmed by 7 bases and J by 6 bases, leaving 6 bases between them. The CDR3 covers 9 residues. Germline V gives CDR1 SQVTM, CDR2 ANQGSEA. CDR3 sequence (DNA): TGCAGCGATTCGGATGGCTACACCTTC. This sequence encodes CSDSDGYTF.